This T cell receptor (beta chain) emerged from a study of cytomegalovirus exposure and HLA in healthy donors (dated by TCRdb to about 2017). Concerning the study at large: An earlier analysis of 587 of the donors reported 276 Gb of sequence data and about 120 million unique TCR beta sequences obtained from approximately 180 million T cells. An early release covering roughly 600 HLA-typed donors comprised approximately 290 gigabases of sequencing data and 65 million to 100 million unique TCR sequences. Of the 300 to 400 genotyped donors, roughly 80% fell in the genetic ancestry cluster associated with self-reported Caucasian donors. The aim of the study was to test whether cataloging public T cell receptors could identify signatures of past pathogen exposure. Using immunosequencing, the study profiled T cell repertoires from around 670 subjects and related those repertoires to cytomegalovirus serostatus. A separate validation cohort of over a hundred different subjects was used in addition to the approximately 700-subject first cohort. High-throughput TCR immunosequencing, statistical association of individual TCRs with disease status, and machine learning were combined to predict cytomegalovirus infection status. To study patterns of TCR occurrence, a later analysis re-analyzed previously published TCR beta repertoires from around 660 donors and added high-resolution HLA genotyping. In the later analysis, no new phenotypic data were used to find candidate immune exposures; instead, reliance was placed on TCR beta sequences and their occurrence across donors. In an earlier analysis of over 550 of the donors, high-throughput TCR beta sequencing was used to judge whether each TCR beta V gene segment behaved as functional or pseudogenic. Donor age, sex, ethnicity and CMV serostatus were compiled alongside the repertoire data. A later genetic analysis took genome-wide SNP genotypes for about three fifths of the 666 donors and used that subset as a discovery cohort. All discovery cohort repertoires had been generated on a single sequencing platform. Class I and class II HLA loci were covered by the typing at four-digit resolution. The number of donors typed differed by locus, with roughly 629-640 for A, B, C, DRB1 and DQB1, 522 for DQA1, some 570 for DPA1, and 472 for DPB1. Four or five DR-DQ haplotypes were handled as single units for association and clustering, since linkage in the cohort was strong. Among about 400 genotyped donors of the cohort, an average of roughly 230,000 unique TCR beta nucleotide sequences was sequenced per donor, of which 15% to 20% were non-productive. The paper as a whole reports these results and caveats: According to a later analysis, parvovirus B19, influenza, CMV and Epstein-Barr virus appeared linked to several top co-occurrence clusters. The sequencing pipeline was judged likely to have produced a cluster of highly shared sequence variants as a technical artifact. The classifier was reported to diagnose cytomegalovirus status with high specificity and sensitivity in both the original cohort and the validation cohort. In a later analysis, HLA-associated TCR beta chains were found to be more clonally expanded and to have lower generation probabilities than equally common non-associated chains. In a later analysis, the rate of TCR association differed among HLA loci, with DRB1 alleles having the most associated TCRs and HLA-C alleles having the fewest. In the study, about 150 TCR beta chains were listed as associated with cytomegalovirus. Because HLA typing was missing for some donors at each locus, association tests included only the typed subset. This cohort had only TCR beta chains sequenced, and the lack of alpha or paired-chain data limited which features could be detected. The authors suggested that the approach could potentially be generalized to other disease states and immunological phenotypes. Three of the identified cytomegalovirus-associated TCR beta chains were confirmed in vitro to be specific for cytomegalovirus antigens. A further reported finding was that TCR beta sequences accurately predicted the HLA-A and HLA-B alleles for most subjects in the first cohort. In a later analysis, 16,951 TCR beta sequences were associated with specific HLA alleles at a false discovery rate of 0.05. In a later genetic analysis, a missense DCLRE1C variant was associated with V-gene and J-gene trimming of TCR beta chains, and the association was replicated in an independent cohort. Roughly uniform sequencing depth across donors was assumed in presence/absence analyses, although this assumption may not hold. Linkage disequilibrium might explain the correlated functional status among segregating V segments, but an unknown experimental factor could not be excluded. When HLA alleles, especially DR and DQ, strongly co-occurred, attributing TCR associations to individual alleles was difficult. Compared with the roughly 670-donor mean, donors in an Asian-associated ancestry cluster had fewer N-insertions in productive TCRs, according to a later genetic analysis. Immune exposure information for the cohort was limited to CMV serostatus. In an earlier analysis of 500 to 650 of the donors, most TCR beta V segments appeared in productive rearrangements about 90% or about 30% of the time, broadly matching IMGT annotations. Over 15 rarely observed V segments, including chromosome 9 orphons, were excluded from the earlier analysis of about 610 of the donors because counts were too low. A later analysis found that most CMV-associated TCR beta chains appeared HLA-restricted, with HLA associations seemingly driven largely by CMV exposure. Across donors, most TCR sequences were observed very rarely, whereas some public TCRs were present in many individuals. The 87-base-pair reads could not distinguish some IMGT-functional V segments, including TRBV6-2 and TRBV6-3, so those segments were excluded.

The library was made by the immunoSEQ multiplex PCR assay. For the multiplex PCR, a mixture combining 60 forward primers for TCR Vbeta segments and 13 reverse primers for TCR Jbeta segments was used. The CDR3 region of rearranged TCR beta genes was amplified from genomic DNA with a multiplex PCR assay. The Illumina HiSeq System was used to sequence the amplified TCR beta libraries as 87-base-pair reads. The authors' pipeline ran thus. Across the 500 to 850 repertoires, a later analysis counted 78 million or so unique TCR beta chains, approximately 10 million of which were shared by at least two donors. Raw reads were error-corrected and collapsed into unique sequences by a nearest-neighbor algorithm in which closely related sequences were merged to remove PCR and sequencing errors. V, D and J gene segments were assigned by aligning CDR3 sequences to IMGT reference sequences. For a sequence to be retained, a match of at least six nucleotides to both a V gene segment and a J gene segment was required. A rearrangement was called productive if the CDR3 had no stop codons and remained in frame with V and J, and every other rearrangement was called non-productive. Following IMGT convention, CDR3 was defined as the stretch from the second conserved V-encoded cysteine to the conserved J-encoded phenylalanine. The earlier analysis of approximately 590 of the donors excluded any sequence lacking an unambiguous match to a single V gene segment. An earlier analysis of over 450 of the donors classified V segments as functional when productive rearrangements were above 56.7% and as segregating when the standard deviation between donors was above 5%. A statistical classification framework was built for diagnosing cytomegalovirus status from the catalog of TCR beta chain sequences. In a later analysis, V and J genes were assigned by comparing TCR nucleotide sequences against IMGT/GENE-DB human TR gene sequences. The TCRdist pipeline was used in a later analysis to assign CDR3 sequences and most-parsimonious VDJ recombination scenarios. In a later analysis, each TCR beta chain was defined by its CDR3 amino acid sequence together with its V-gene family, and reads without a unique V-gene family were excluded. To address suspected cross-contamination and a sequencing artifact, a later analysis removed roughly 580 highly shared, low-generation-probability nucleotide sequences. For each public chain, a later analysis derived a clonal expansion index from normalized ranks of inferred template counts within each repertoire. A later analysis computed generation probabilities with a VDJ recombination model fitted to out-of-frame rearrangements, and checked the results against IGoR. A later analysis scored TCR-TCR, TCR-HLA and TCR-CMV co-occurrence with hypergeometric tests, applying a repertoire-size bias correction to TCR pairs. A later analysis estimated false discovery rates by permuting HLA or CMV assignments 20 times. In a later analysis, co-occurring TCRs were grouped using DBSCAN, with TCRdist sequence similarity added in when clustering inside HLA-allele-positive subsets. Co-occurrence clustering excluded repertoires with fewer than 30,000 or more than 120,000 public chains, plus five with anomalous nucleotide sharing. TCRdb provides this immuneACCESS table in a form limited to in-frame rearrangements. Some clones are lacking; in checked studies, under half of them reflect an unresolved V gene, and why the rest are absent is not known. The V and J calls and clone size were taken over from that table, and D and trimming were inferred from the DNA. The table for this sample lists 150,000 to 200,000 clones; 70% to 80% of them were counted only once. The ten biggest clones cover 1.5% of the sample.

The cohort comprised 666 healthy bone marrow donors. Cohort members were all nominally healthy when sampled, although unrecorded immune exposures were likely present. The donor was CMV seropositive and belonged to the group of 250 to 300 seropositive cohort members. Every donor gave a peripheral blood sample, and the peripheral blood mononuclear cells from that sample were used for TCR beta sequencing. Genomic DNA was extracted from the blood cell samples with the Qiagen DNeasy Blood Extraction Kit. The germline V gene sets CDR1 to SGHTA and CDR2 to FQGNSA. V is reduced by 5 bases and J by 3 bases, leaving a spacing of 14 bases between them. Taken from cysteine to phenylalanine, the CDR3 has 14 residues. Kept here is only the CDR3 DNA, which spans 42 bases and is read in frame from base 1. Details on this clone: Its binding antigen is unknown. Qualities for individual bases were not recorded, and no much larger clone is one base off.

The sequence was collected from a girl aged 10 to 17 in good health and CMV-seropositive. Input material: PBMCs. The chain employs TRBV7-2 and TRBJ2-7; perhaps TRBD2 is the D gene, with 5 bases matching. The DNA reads TGTGCCAGCAGCCCACGGAGGCTGAGCTACGAGCAGTACTTC. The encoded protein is CASSPRRLSYEQYF.